The 11 T cell receptor beta chains given below trace back to one sample, sequenced in a study of cytomegalovirus exposure and HLA in healthy donors (dated by TCRdb to the late 2010s). To prepare the library, the immunoSEQ multiplex PCR assay was applied. The multiplex PCR relied on a mix of 60 forward primers for TCR Vbeta segments and 13 reverse primers for TCR Jbeta segments. In TCRdb, the immuneACCESS table is reduced to in-frame sequences with V and J assigned. These tables do not hold every clone; where another copy was compared, an unresolved V gene accounts for under half, and the others remain unexplained. The table for this sample lists just over 150,000 clones. The top ten hold approximately 2.3% of the sample. Sequencing used PBMCs. These receptors were taken from a man aged 25-40 years in good health and CMV-seronegative.

V and J are TRBV30 and TRBJ1-3; D is ambiguous. Trimming removed 7 bases at V and 0 bases at J, with 7 bases between. This CDR3 has 12 amino acids. Germline V CDR1 and CDR2: GTSNPN, SVGIG (reference sequence). Here the CDR3 DNA reads TGTGCCTTTAAGCGCTCTGGAAACACCATATATTTT. Encoded protein: CAFKRSGNTIYF.

V is TRBV10-1 and J is TRBJ2-3; 9 bases fit TRBD2. CDR1 and CDR2 from the germline V gene are WNHNN and SYGVQD (reference sequence). The length of the CDR3 is 15 residues. V shed 4 bases and J 2 bases; nucleotides not matched to a gene: 4. Written as DNA, the CDR3 is TGCGCCAGCAGTGCGGGACTAGCTGCCACAGATACGCAGTATTTT. Protein: CASSAGLAATDTQYF.

V and J are TRBV7-9 and TRBJ2-7; possibly TRBD1 for D (6 bases). Trimming removed 5 bases from V and 2 bases from J, with 13 bases in between. Germline CDR1 SEHNR, CDR2 FQNEAQ (reference sequence). This CDR3 is 14 amino acids long. CDR3 amino acids: CASSPRDTTYEQYF. CDR3 coding DNA: TGTGCCAGCAGCCCACGGGACACCACCTACGAGCAGTACTTC.

V is TRBV30 and J is TRBJ1-1, with D tentatively TRBD1 (5 bases). The CDR3 covers 12 residues. The ends were cut back, 5 bases at V and 3 bases at J, with 10 bases in the middle. Germline values: CDR1 GTSNPN, CDR2 SVGIG (reference sequence). CDR3 sequence (DNA): TGTGCCTGGGGGGCAAGTCACACTGAAGCTTTCTTT. Translated, it gives CAWGASHTEAFF.

The chain links TRBV9 to TRBJ2-3; possible D gene TRBD1, 6 bases. Germline CDR1 and CDR2: SGDLS and YYNGEE. The CDR3 runs 14 residues. Trimming took off 4 bases at V and 1 base at J, with 10 bases between the two ends. The CDR3 coding sequence is TGTGCCAGCAGCTTCGGACAGCGCACAGATACGCAGTATTTT. It specifies CASSFGQRTDTQYF. The variable domain in full, completed from reference TRBV9 and TRBJ2-3, reads DSGVTQTPKHLITATGQRVTLRCSPRSGDLSVYWYQQSLDQGLQFLIQYYNGEERAKGNILERFSAQQFPDLHSELNLSSLELGDSALYFCASSFGQRTDTQYFGPGTRLTVL.

This chain uses TRBV5-4 with TRBJ1-5; tentative D call: TRBD1 (5 bases). The CDR3 extends over 16 amino acids. Per the germline V gene, CDR1 is SGHNT and CDR2 is YYREEE (reference sequence). Trimming cost V 4 bases and J 7 bases, with 21 bases left between them. CDR3 amino acids: CASSPDRDGEAQPQHF. CDR3 in DNA: TGTGCCAGCAGCCCCGATCGGGACGGGGAGGCCCAGCCCCAGCATTTT.

This rearrangement joins TRBV27 to TRBJ2-7, with 9 nucleotides matching TRBD1. The CDR3 is made up of 14 amino acids. Trimming took 5 bases from V and 3 from J; bases not matched to a gene: 5. CDR1 MNHEY and CDR2 SMNVEV come from the germline V gene (reference sequence). The CDR3 spells CASSLDRGIYEQYF. DNA of the CDR3: TGTGCCAGCAGTCTCGACAGGGGGATCTACGAGCAGTACTTC.

The chain uses TRBV7-2 and TRBJ2-3; maybe TRBD2 (6 bases). V lost 5 bases and J lost 0, with 9 bases in between. Germline loops: CDR1 SGHTA, CDR2 FQGNSA. The CDR3 runs to 14 residues. For the CDR3, the DNA is TGTGCCAGCAGCCGTAGCGGTAGCACAGATACGCAGTATTTT. The encoded protein is CASSRSGSTDTQYF.

The chain has TRBV5-1 and TRBJ1-4; no definite D call. V was clipped by 5 bases and J by 5 bases, with 13 bases between them. CDR3 length: 14 residues. Germline V gene sequence: CDR1 SGHRS, CDR2 YFSETQ. CDR3 sequence (DNA): TGCGCCAGCAGAGGAGGGAATCAGAATGAAAAACTGTTTTTT. As protein: CASRGGNQNEKLFF.

The V and J genes are TRBV19 and TRBJ1-1; D is perhaps TRBD1 (6 bases). The ends were cut back, 5 bases at V and 4 bases at J, with 17 bases in the middle. CDR1 and CDR2 from the germline V gene are LNHDA and SQIVND (reference sequence). The length of the CDR3 is 15 residues. The CDR3 protein is CASSPPGHVGTEAFF. The DNA for the CDR3 is TGTGCCAGTAGTCCTCCGGGACACGTCGGCACTGAAGCTTTCTTT.

The chain joins TRBV6-5 to TRBJ1-5, with D hard to call. V was pared by 5 bases and J by 2 bases, with 13 bases between. Germline CDR1 reads MNHEY; CDR2 reads SVGAGI. CDR3 length: 15 amino acids. The CDR3 DNA is TGTGCCAGCAGTACGGGTAGGTGGGGCAATCAGCCCCAGCATTTT. Translating gives CASSTGRWGNQPQHF.